Included here is one T cell receptor (beta chain) sequence, with context. Its recognized antigen is unknown. No per-base quality is available; no much larger clone lies one base away. Interpreted using the paper, the time point label stands for: baseline before first vaccination. Vaccinee samples came from UK trials COV001 and COV002, including a single-blind randomized controlled phase 2/3 trial of AZD1222 (ChAdOx1 nCoV-19) in healthy adults. Trial participant PBMC samples were collected at day 0 and day 28 after the second dose for TCRbeta chain sequencing. Trimming at the junction amounts to 6 bases on V and 0 bases on J, and the germline ends lie 12 bases apart. Based on the germline V gene, the CDR1 and CDR2 sequences are SQVTM and ANQGSEA. CDR3 length: 14 amino acids, cysteine to phenylalanine. This entry keeps only the CDR3 DNA: 42 bases, framed from base 1. The data were taken from a study of T cell responses to AZD1222 COVID-19 vaccine (dated by TCRdb to about 2021). For the wider study: AZD1222 recipients with second doses at about 4 weeks or about 12 weeks were pooled, because spike-specific TCR depth and breadth did not differ between schedules. TCR sequencing covered fewer than 250 trial participants: 200 to 220 given two doses of AZD1222 and 26 given two doses of MenACWY control vaccine. Trial participants were enrolled by age into subgroups of 18-55, 56-69 and 70-plus years, and roughly 150, 30 and 60 TCR-sequenced participants, respectively, were included in these subgroups.

The CDR3 regions of human TCRbeta chains were analyzed by immunosequencing. The authors processed their data as follows. Repertoire TCRs were matched against a reference library of SARS-CoV-2-specific TCRs generated with the MIRA antigen-specificity platform. Breadth was defined as the fraction of unique TCRs that were SARS-CoV-2-associated. Depth was defined as the fraction of total T cells that were SARS-CoV-2-associated. Each spike-specific TCR was assigned to its reactive spike region and to a CD4 or CD8 class using the MIRA data. Log10-transformed breadth and depth values were compared by one-way ANOVA with Sidak's multiple comparisons tests. Held by TCRdb, this immuneACCESS table contains in-frame sequences only and omits some clones. Under half of the omission traces to an unresolved V gene where checked; the cause of the rest is unknown. The V and J calls and the clone size are those of that table, but D and trimming were determined from the DNA. A total of tens of thousands of clones appear in this sample, 75% to 90% of them only once. Jointly, the top ten make up under 25% of the sample.

Paper-wide results and their limitations: Conclusions about previously exposed vaccinees are limited because only six or seven AZD1222 recipients were SARS-CoV-2 seropositive at baseline. Because no samples from the day 14 peak response were available, repertoires could be characterized only after the peak T cell response. The 56-69-year group was small, and its depth increase did not reach significance, likely because of low power. Participants were mostly white British and included more females than males, and it was suggested by the authors that clonal diversity may have been underestimated. Epitopes outside the regions mutated in the B.1.351 and B.1.1.7 variants were reportedly recognized by nearly half of the unique spike-specific TCRs. The vaccine-associated CD4 TCRs covered the entire spike protein, and the dominant responses fell in regions 160-218 and 743-854. After two AZD1222 doses, spike-specific TCR breadth and depth were significantly higher than at day 0 and than in MenACWY recipients.

The chain is encoded by TRBV29-1 joined to TRBJ2-1; no confident D gene assignment can be made. This specimen was peripheral blood, taken on day 0 of AZD1222 vaccination. The sequence was obtained from an adult in good health. This receptor carries the CDR3 CSVLPGSSYNEQFF. The nucleotide sequence reads TGCAGCGTCCTACCGGGCAGCTCCTACAATGAGCAGTTCTTC.